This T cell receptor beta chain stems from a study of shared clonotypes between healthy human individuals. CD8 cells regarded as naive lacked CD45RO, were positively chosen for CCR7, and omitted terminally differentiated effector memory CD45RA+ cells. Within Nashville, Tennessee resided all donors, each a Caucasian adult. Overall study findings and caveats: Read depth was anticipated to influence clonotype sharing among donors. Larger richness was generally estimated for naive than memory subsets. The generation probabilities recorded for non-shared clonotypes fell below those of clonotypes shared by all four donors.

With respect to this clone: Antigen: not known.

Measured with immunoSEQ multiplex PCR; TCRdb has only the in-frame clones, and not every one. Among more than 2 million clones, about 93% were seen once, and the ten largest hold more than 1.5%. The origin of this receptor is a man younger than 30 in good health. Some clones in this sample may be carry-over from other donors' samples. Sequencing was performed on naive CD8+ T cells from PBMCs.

The CDR3 loop is CASSQTGGYSNQPQHF. The CDR3 region has the DNA TGTGCCAGCAGCCAAACAGGGGGGTATAGCAATCAGCCCCAGCATTTT. The chain has TRBV13 and TRBJ1-5; 8 bases fit TRBD1. V dropped 5 bases and J dropped 0; count of bases not matched to a gene: 6. CDR1 PRHDT and CDR2 FYEKMQ come from the germline V gene (reference sequence). This CDR3 contains 16 residues.